The 30 T cell receptor beta chains below come from one sample, sequenced in a study of brain metastases from non-small cell lung cancer. The data were produced by immunoSEQ multiplex PCR, yet TCRdb's version contains in-frame clones alone and is incomplete. Among about 7,400 clones listed, about 85% were seen once. The sequenced sample consisted of primary lung tumor tissue. These receptors were taken from a donor older than 35 with non-small cell lung cancer.

This chain links TRBV7-9 with TRBJ1-1; tentative D call: TRBD1 (6 bases). The CDR3 length is 15 residues. V was pared by 5 bases and J by 1 base, with 14 bases between. CDR1 and CDR2 (germline): SEHNR, FQNEAQ (reference sequence). The CDR3 sequence: CASSLQGQRNTEAFF. For the CDR3, the DNA is TGTGCCAGCAGCCTACAAGGACAGCGGAACACTGAAGCTTTCTTT. The whole variable domain, filled in from reference TRBV7-9 and TRBJ1-1, reads DTGVSQNPRHKITKRGQNVTFRCDPISEHNRLYWYRQTLGQGPEFLTYFQNEAQLEKSRLLSDRFSAERPKGSFSTLEIQRTEQGDSAMYLCASSLQGQRNTEAFFGQGTRLTVV.

The chain links TRBV7-2 to TRBJ2-5; a possible D gene is TRBD1 (6 bases). CDR1 and CDR2 (germline): SGHTA, FQGNSA. CDR3 length: 15 residues. V lost 3 bases and J lost 0, with 11 bases in between. CDR3 sequence reads: CASSFYRDNQETQYF. The CDR3 coding sequence is TGTGCCAGCAGCTTCTACCGGGACAACCAAGAGACCCAGTACTTC.

The chain recombines TRBV19 with TRBJ1-1; maybe TRBD1 (5 bases). CDR3 size: 13 residues. Trimming stripped 4 bases from V and 3 bases from J, with 9 bases between. Per the germline V gene, CDR1 is LNHDA and CDR2 is SQIVND (reference sequence). The CDR3 region has the DNA TGTGCCAGTAGTAATCGAGGGGACACTGAAGCTTTCTTT. This translates into CASSNRGDTEAFF. Full variable domain (outside the CDR3, taken from reference TRBV19 and TRBJ1-1): DGGITQSPKYLFRKEGQNVTLSCEQNLNHDAMYWYRQDPGQGLRLIYYSQIVNDFQKGDIAEGYSVSREKKESFPLTVTSAQKNPTAFYLCASSNRGDTEAFFGQGTRLTVV.

With regard to this clone: One end of the junction is discordant with germline, which a read error may explain. This chain links TRBV24-1 with TRBJ2-7; D is undetermined. Germline lookup yields CDR1 KGHDR and CDR2 SFDVKD. The CDR3 is 11 residues long. In DNA, the CDR3 is TGTGCCACCAGTGATGGAACACGGGCGCTCTTC. Its translation: CATSDGTRALF.

The rearrangement joins TRBV6-5 to TRBJ2-1, with 10 bases fitting TRBD1. CDR3 size: 13 residues. Germline V CDR1 and CDR2: MNHEY, SVGAGI. V shed 6 bases and J 12 bases; nucleotides not matched to a gene: 8. Here the CDR3 reads CASSPTRTGGQFF. The CDR3, as DNA: TGTGCCAGCAGCCCAACACGGACAGGGGGGCAGTTCTTC.

The chain uses TRBV23-1 and TRBJ2-6; D is unclear. TRBV23-1 is designated an ORF whose function remains uncertain. This CDR3 has 15 residues. The germline V and J ends were trimmed by 7 bases and 4 bases, with 14 bases remaining between them. Here the CDR3 reads CASTPPAWGANVLTF. Written as DNA, the CDR3 is TGCGCCAGCACCCCTCCCGCGTGGGGGGCCAACGTCCTGACTTTC.

The genes are TRBV7-9 and TRBJ2-1; TRBD1 might be the D (5 bases). Germline assignment: CDR1 SEHNR and CDR2 FQNEAQ (reference sequence). CDR3 length: 15 residues. V was clipped by 4 bases and J by 3 bases, with 13 bases between them. The CDR3 loop reads CASSSTGPGYNEQFF. DNA for the CDR3: TGTGCCAGCAGCTCTACAGGCCCAGGCTACAATGAGCAGTTCTTC.

The chain employs TRBV7-2 and TRBJ1-1; no firm D call. CDR3 length: 14 amino acids. The V gene's germline CDR1 is SGHTA and CDR2 FQGNSA. Trimming stripped 6 bases from V and 1 base from J, with 12 bases between. DNA of the CDR3: TGTGCCAGCAGTCCCCATCCTGGGAACACTGAAGCTTTCTTT. Its protein product is CASSPHPGNTEAFF. The full variable domain, with the rest looked up from reference TRBV7-2 and TRBJ1-1, is GAGVSQSPSNKVTEKGKDVELRCDPISGHTALYWYRQSLGQGLEFLIYFQGNSAPDKSGLPSDRFSAERTGGSVSTLTIQRTQQEDSAVYLCASSPHPGNTEAFFGQGTRLTVV.

Regarding this clone: One end of the junction fails to match germline, which may point to a read error. This chain links TRBV5-1 with TRBJ2-7, with a possible D match to TRBD2 (6 bases). From germline, CDR1 is SGHRS and CDR2 YFSETQ. The CDR3 has 13 residues. The CDR3 sequence: CASILEGAYEQYF. The CDR3 nucleotides are TGCGCCAGCATCTTGGAGGGAGCCTACGAGCAGTACTTC.

The chain has TRBV15 and TRBJ1-6; D perhaps matches TRBD1 (5 bases). From germline, CDR1 is LNHNV and CDR2 YYDKDF (reference sequence). V was trimmed by 2 bases and J by 5 bases, leaving 13 bases between them. The CDR3 extends over 16 amino acids. CDR3 DNA: TGTGCCACCAGCAGACAGGGATCAGTTAATAATTCACCCCTCCACTTT. Encoded protein: CATSRQGSVNNSPLHF.

V gene TRBV18 combines with J gene TRBJ2-7, with TRBD2 as a possible D gene (5 bases). From germline, CDR1 is KGHSH and CDR2 LQKENI. The CDR3 length is 13 residues. V dropped 5 bases and J dropped 0 bases, with 8 bases sitting between them. CDR3 in amino acids: CASSGLSSYEQYF. DNA for the CDR3: TGTGCCAGCTCAGGACTGAGCTCCTACGAGCAGTACTTC. Full variable domain (remainder filled in from reference TRBV18 and TRBJ2-7): NAGVMQNPRHLVRRRGQEARLRCSPMKGHSHVYWYRQLPEEGLKFMVYLQKENIIDESGMPKERFSAEFPKEGPSILRIQQVVRGDSAAYFCASSGLSSYEQYFGPGTRLTVT.

This clone showed up just once. V gene TRBV9 combines with J gene TRBJ2-7; D possibly corresponds to TRBD2 (6 bases). The length of the CDR3 is 14 residues. The germline V and J ends were trimmed by 2 bases and 1 base, with 10 bases remaining between them. Germline CDR1 and CDR2: SGDLS and YYNGEE. In DNA, the CDR3 is TGTGCCAGCAGCGTCTCGACTAGATCCTACGAGCAGTACTTC. This gives the protein CASSVSTRSYEQYF.

The chain uses TRBV19 and TRBJ2-7, with 11 positions matching TRBD1. The CDR3 spans 17 residues. J gave up 2 bases and V 1 base, and 7 bases lay outside the gene matches. Germline CDR1 and CDR2: LNHDA and SQIVND (reference sequence). The CDR3 is CASSIGPGQGVTYEQYF. The DNA for the CDR3 is TGTGCCAGTAGTATAGGCCCGGGACAGGGGGTAACCTACGAGCAGTACTTC.

The chain couples TRBV3-1 (or the pseudogene TRBV3-2) to TRBJ1-4, with D uncertain. V shed 4 bases and J shed 8 bases, with 11 bases lying between them. From germline, CDR1 is LGHDT and CDR2 YNNKEL (reference sequence). This CDR3 is built from 13 residues. The DNA for the CDR3 is TGTGCCAGCAGCCCCGTGCTAGGCGAAAAACTGTTTTTT. Amino acid sequence: CASSPVLGEKLFF.

Regarding this clone: This sample includes further DNA sequences coding for the same CDR3. The V and J genes are TRBV5-1 and TRBJ1-1; 9 nucleotides match TRBD1. The CDR3 consists of 14 residues. Looked up from germline, CDR1 is SGHRS and CDR2 is YFSETQ. The V segment lost 0 bases and the J segment 3 bases; nucleotides outside the gene matches: 0. The CDR3 protein is CASSLGDRDTEAFF. CDR3 sequence (DNA): TGCGCCAGCAGCTTGGGGGACAGGGACACTGAAGCTTTCTTT.

This clone was found once. The V call is TRBV30, the J call TRBJ1-2, with D perhaps TRBD1 (5 bases). Germline lookup yields CDR1 GTSNPN and CDR2 SVGIG (reference sequence). The CDR3 length is 13 residues. V gave up 0 bases and J gave up 6 bases, with 11 bases separating them. CDR3 amino acids: CAWSVWGGDGYTF. The CDR3 DNA sequence: TGTGCCTGGAGTGTATGGGGCGGGGATGGCTACACCTTC.

The genes are TRBV6-5 and TRBJ2-1; 7 bases agree with TRBD1. V was pared by 5 bases and J by 9 bases, with 10 bases of the junction left unmatched. CDR3 size: 14 residues. CDR1 and CDR2 from the germline V gene are MNHEY and SVGAGI. For the CDR3, the DNA is TGTGCCAGCAGTCTGACAGGGTTCAGGAGTGAGCAGTTCTTC. Protein: CASSLTGFRSEQFF.

The J gene is TRBJ1-5, the V gene TRBV24-1; D is possibly TRBD1 (5 bases). The CDR3 has 16 residues. V was cut by 3 bases and J by 11 bases, with 22 bases left in between. Germline values: CDR1 KGHDR, CDR2 SFDVKD. The CDR3 is CATSDLTVFLEESQHF. In DNA, the CDR3 is TGTGCCACCAGTGATCTGACAGTTTTCCTGGAAGAGTCCCAGCATTTT.

Points on this clone: Sequence at one end of the junction differs from germline and may be a read error. This rearrangement joins TRBV6-5 to TRBJ1-3; D unresolved. The CDR3 is 13 residues long. Germline CDR1 reads MNHEY; CDR2 reads SVGAGI. The DNA for the CDR3 is TGTGCCAGCAGAATCTCCTCTGGAAACATCATATATTTT. Its translation: CASRISSGNIIYF.

V gene TRBV7-2 combines with J gene TRBJ2-5; 9 bases match TRBD1. With V trimmed by 0 bases and J by 0 bases, 20 bases remained unmatched. The CDR3 length is 22 residues. Germline CDR1 is SGHTA and CDR2 is FQGNSA. The CDR3 sequence: CASSLAPLVPGTGSNYQETQYF. The CDR3 nucleotides are TGTGCCAGCAGCTTAGCCCCCTTAGTTCCCGGGACAGGGAGTAACTACCAAGAGACCCAGTACTTC.

Note on this clone: Other DNA sequences from this sample encode an identical CDR3 as well. The chain is built from TRBV29-1 and TRBJ1-4; tentative D call: TRBD1 (5 bases). The ends were cut back, 3 bases at V and 7 bases at J, with 18 bases in the middle. From germline, CDR1 is SQVTM and CDR2 ANQGSEA. This CDR3 is 15 amino acids long. The CDR3 loop is CSVEFSGYGTEKLFF. The CDR3, as DNA: TGCAGCGTTGAGTTTTCAGGGTACGGGACTGAAAAACTGTTTTTT.

The chain recombines TRBV14 with TRBJ1-1; 8 bases line up with TRBD1. CDR1 and CDR2 (germline): SGHDN, FVKESK. The CDR3 is made up of 15 amino acids. Trimming took 6 bases from V and 0 from J; bases not matched to a gene: 6. CDR3 residues: CASSRQGQLNTEAFF. The DNA for the CDR3 is TGTGCCAGCAGTCGACAGGGGCAGTTGAACACTGAAGCTTTCTTT. The full variable domain, with the rest looked up from reference TRBV14 and TRBJ1-1, is EAGVTQFPSHSVIEKGQTVTLRCDPISGHDNLYWYRRVMGKEIKFLLHFVKESKQDESGMPNNRFLAERTGGTYSTLKVQPAELEDSGVYFCASSRQGQLNTEAFFGQGTRLTVV.

The rearrangement joins TRBV2 to TRBJ2-2; D uncertain. The CDR3 extends over 12 amino acids. Trimming cost V 8 bases and J 4 bases, with 8 bases left between them. Germline CDR1 and CDR2: SNHLY and FYNNEI. CDR3 in DNA: TGTGCCAGCGTTTGGGGCACCGGGGAGCTGTTTTTT. Protein product: CASVWGTGELFF. The complete variable domain, with remaining parts taken from reference TRBV2 and TRBJ2-2, reads EPEVTQTPSHQVTQMGQEVILRCVPISNHLYFYWYRQILGQKVEFLVSFYNNEISEKSEIFDDQFSVERPDGSNFTLKIRSTKLEDSAMYFCASVWGTGELFFGEGSRLTVL.

The table lists this clone with a count of one. The chain carries TRBV6-1 and TRBJ2-3, with D possibly TRBD2 on 5 matching bases. V was shortened by 0 bases and J by 2 bases, with 9 bases between the two germline ends. Looked up from germline, CDR1 is MNHNS and CDR2 is SASEGT. This CDR3 region has 15 residues. DNA for the CDR3: TGTGCCAGCAGTGAAGCGGGGAGTTACACAGATACGCAGTATTTT. Its translation: CASSEAGSYTDTQYF.

V is TRBV9 and J is TRBJ1-1; the D gene is possibly TRBD1 (5 bases). The CDR3 is made up of 14 amino acids. The ends were cut back, 4 bases at V and 7 bases at J, with 17 bases in the middle. Germline V lookup: CDR1 SGDLS, CDR2 YYNGEE. CDR3 coding DNA: TGTGCCAGCAGCCCCGGGGGGGACCTAATTGAAGCTTTCTTT. Its translation is CASSPGGDLIEAFF.

This chain uses TRBV7-6 with TRBJ2-1; D is ambiguous. V gave up 0 bases and J gave up 0 bases, with 9 bases separating them. Germline V gives CDR1 SGHVS, CDR2 FNYEAQ. CDR3 length equals 16 residues. CDR3 residues: CASSLAGSVSYNEQFF. The CDR3 nucleotides read TGTGCCAGCAGCTTAGCGGGCAGCGTCTCCTACAATGAGCAGTTCTTC.

The chain employs TRBV7-8 and TRBJ1-2; 9 bases are a match to TRBD1. Per germline, CDR1 SGHVS and CDR2 FQNEAQ. The V segment lost 5 bases and the J segment 5 bases; nucleotides outside the gene matches: 12. The CDR3 has 16 amino acids. The CDR3 loop is CASSLGTGRLGYGYTF. The CDR3, as DNA: TGTGCCAGCAGCCTAGGGACAGGGAGATTGGGTTATGGCTACACCTTC.

J is TRBJ2-7 and V is TRBV18; 8 bases align to TRBD1. CDR1 is KGHSH, CDR2 LQKENI, per germline. V lost 3 bases and J lost 4; bases outside the gene matches: 5. This CDR3 spans 14 amino acids. CDR3 region: CASSPQGQAYEQYF. The DNA for the CDR3 is TGTGCCAGCTCACCGCAGGGACAGGCGTACGAGCAGTACTTC.

V and J are TRBV2 and TRBJ2-3; no clear D gene. V gave up 6 bases and J gave up 3 bases, with 13 bases separating them. This CDR3 contains 14 residues. Germline V gives CDR1 SNHLY, CDR2 FYNNEI. CDR3 sequence reads: CASSPRSETDTQYF. The CDR3 region has the DNA TGTGCCAGCAGCCCTAGGTCGGAAACAGATACGCAGTATTTT.

The chain recombines TRBV12-3 or TRBV12-4 with TRBJ1-6; D may be TRBD1 (5 bases). V was clipped by 3 bases and J by 6 bases, with 6 bases between them. The CDR3 is made up of 13 amino acids. CDR3 sequence: CASSLQGNSPLHF. Written as DNA, the CDR3 is TGTGCCAGCAGTTTGCAGGGTAATTCACCCCTCCACTTT.